Included here is one TCR beta chain sequence, with context. Its antigen is unknown. Compared with germline, one end of the junction differs, possibly owing to a read error. Clinical symptoms, serum thyroxine, TRAb, thyroid ultrasound and orbital computed tomography formed the basis of diagnosis. The PBMCs were taken from around 10 ml of fresh peripheral blood. Germline CDR1 and CDR2: SGDLS and YYNGEE. CDR3 length equals 15 residues. The source of the sample is a study of Graves' ophthalmopathy and Graves' hyperthyroidism. The study, taken as a whole, reports: Also, most clonotypes expanded in the thyroid above 0.001 frequency appeared in blood. Ophthalmopathy progression prediction by the model yielded a sensitivity of more than 60% and a specificity of 72.22%.

Transcripts of RNA were the source for amplifying TCR beta CDR3 regions. An initial RT-PCR round employing HTBI primers preceded a second-round multiplex PCR. MiXCR, applied by TCRdb to the multiplex PCR reads, yields one record per CDR3 protein. The table lists some 750,000 distinct CDR3 sequences, about 44% of them singletons, with approximately 46% in the top ten. The chain joins TRBV9 to TRBJ1-2; the D gene is possibly TRBD1 (5 bases). Source material: peripheral blood. The receptor was derived from an adult man with Graves' ophthalmopathy. CDR3 sequence: CASSVEGRGGYGYAF. In DNA, the CDR3 is TGTGCCAGCAGCGTAGAGGGACGGGGAGGCTATGGCTACGCCTTC. Looking up the rest from reference TRBV9 and TRBJ1-2 gives the full variable domain: DSGVTQTPKHLITATGQRVTLRCSPRSGDLSVYWYQQSLDQGLQFLIQYYNGEERAKGNILERFSAQQFPDLHSELNLSSLELGDSALYFCASSVEGRGGYGYAFGSGTRLTVV.